In this sample, the clone carrying this TCR beta chain turned up once. Its antigen is still unknown. Germline CDR1 is SEHNR and CDR2 is FQNEAQ (reference sequence). Trimming removed 1 base from V and 5 bases from J, with 14 bases in between. The CDR3 has 15 residues. This record comes from a study of OX40 agonist ivuxolimab in advanced cancers. Study as a whole: Patients received ivuxolimab, an agonistic anti-OX40 (CD134) antibody. A diagnosis of hepatocellular carcinoma, melanoma, renal cell or head and neck cancer was present in dose-escalation patients.

Overall study findings and caveats: Researchers did not establish what antigens the expanded peripheral T cells target. CD8+ T cells averaged more expanded clones than CD4+.

Repertoires were generated with immunoSEQ multiplex PCR, while TCRdb's copy carries only in-frame clones and drops some. The table has tens of thousands of clones, roughly 85% seen once. The TCR comes from an adult with an advanced solid tumor such as melanoma, head and neck, liver or kidney cancer. The gene calls are TRBV7-9 and TRBJ1-2; no clear D gene. The sample consisted of CD4+ or CD8+ T cells sorted from blood, taken in a trial of the OX40 agonist ivuxolimab. CDR3 bases: TGTGCCAGCAGCTTAGGTGGCAATTTGAGGTATGGCTACACCTTC. Its protein is CASSLGGNLRYGYTF.